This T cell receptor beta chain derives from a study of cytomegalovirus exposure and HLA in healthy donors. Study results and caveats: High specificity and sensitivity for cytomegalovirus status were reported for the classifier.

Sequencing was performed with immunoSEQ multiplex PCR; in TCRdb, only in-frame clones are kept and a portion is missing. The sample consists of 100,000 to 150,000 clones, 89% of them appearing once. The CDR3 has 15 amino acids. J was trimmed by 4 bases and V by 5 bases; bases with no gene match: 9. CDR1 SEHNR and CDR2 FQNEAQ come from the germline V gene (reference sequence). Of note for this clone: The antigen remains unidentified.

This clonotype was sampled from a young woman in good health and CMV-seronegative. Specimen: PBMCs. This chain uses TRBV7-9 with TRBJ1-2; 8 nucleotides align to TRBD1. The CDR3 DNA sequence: TGTGCCAGCAGCCCCGGACAGGGTTCCTTCTATGGCTACACCTTC. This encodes CASSPGQGSFYGYTF.